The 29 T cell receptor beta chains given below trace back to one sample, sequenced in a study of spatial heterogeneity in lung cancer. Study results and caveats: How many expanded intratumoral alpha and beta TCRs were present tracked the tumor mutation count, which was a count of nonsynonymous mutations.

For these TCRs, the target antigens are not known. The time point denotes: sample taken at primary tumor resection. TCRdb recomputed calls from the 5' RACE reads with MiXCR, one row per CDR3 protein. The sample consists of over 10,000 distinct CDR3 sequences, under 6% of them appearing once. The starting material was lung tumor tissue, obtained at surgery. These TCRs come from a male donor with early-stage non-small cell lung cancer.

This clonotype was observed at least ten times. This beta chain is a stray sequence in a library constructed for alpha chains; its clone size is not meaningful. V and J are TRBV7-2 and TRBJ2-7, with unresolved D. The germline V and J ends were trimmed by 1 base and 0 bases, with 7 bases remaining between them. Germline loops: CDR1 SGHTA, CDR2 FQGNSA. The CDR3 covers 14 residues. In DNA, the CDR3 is TGTGCCAGCAGCTTAGATGGAAACTCCTACGAGCAGTACTTC. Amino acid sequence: CASSLDGNSYEQYF.

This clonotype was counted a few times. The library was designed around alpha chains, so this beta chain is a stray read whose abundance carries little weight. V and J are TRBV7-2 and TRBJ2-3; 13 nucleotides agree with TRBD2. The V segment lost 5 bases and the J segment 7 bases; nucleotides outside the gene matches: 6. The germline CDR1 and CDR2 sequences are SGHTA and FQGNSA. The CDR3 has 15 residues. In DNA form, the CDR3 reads TGTGCCAGCAGCCCCCGGACTAGCGGGGGTAATACGCAGTATTTT. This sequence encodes CASSPRTSGGNTQYF.

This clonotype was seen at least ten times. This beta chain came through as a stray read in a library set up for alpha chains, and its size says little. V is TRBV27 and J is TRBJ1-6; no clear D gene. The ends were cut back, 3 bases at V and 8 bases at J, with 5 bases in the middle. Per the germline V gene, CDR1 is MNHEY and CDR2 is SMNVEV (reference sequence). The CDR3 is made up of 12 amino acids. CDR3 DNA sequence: TGTGCCAGCAGTTTTCGGGATTCACCCCTCCACTTT. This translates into CASSFRDSPLHF.

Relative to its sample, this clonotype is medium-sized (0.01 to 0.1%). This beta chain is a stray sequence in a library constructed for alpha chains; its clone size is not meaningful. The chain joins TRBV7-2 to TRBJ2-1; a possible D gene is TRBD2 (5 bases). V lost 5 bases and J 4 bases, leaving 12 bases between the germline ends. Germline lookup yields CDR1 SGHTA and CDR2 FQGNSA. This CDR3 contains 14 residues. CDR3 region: CASSPGSAYNEQFF. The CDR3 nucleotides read TGTGCCAGCAGCCCTGGTAGCGCTTACAATGAGCAGTTCTTC.

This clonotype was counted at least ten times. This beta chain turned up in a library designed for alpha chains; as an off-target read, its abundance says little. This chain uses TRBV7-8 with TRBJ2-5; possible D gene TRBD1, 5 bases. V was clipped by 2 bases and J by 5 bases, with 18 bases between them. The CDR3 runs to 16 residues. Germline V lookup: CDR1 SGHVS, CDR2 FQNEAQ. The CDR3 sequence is CASSLNRLSPGETQYF. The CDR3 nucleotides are TGTGCCAGCAGCTTAAACCGCTTGAGCCCAGGGGAGACCCAGTACTTC.

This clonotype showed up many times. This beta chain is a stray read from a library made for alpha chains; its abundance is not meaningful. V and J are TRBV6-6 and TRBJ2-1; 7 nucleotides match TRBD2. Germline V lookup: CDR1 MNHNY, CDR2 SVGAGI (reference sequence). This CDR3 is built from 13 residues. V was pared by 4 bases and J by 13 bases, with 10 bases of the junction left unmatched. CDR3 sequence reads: CASSSPGIAGQFF. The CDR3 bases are TGTGCCAGCAGTTCACCCGGGATAGCGGGTCAGTTCTTC.

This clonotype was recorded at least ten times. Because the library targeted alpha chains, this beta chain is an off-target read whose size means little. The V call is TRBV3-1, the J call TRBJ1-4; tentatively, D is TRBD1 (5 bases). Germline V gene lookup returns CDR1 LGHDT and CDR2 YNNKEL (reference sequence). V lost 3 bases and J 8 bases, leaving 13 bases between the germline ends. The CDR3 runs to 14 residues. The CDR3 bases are TGTGCCAGCAGCCAGGGGGGGGTACAGGAAAAACTGTTTTTT. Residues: CASSQGGVQEKLFF. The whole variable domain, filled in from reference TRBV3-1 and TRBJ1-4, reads DTAVSQTPKYLVTQMGNDKSIKCEQNLGHDTMYWYKQDSKKFLKIMFSYNNKELIINETVPNRFSPKSPDKAHLNLHINSLELGDSAVYFCASSQGGVQEKLFFGSGTQLSVL.

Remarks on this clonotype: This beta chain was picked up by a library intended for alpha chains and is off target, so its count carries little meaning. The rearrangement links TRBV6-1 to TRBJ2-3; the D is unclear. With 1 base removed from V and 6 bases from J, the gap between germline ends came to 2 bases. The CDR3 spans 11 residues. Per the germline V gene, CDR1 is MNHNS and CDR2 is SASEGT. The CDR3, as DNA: TGTGCCAGCAGTGAAGGGGATACGCAGTATTTT. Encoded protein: CASSEGDTQYF.

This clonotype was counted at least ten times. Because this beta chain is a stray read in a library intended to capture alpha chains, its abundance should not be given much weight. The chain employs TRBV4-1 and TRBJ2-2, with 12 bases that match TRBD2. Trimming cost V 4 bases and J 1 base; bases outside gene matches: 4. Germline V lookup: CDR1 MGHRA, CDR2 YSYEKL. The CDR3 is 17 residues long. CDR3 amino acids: CASSPRLAGENTGELFF. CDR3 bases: TGCGCCAGCAGCCCACGACTAGCGGGGGAGAACACCGGGGAGCTGTTTTTT.

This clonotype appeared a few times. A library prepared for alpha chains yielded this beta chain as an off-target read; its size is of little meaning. The CDR3 DNA reads TGTGCCAGTAGCGACAGGGGGCGGCTTGGAAACACCATATATTTT. Encoded protein: CASSDRGRLGNTIYF. The V call is TRBV19, the J call TRBJ1-3; 10 positions match TRBD1. The CDR3 is 15 residues long. With V trimmed by 6 bases and J by 3 bases, 5 bases remained unmatched. CDR1 LNHDA and CDR2 SQIVND come from the germline V gene (reference sequence).

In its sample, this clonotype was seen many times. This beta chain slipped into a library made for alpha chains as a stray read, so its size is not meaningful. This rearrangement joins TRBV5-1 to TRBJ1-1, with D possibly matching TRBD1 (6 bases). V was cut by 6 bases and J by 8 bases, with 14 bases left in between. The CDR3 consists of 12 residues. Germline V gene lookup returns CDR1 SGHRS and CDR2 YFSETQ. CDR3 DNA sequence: TGCGCCAGCACCTCACCAGGACAGGAAGCTTTCTTT. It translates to CASTSPGQEAFF.

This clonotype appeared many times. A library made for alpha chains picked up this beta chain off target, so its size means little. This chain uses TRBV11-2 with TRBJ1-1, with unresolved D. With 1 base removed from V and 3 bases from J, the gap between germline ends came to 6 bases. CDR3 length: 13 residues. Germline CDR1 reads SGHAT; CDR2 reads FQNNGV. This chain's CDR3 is CASSLVSDTEAFF. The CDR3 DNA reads TGTGCCAGCAGCTTAGTGTCAGACACTGAAGCTTTCTTT. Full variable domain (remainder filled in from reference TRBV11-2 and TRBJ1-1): EAGVAQSPRYKIIEKRQSVAFWCNPISGHATLYWYQQILGQGPKLLIQFQNNGVVDDSQLPKDRFSAERLKGVDSTLKIQPAKLEDSAVYLCASSLVSDTEAFFGQGTRLTVV.

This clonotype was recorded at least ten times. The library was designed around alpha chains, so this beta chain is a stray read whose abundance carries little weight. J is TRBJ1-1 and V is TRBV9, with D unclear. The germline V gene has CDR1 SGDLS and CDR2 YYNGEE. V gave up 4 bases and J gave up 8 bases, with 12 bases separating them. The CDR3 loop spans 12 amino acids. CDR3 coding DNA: TGTGCCAGCAGCCGAGATGAAACAGAAGCTTTCTTT. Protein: CASSRDETEAFF.

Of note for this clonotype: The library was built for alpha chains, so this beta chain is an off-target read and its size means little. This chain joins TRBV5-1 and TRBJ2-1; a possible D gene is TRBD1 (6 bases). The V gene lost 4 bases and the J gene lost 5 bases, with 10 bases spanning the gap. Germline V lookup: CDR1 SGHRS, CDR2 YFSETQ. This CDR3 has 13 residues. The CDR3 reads CASSIDRNNEQFF. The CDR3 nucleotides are TGCGCCAGCAGCATTGACAGGAACAATGAGCAGTTCTTC.

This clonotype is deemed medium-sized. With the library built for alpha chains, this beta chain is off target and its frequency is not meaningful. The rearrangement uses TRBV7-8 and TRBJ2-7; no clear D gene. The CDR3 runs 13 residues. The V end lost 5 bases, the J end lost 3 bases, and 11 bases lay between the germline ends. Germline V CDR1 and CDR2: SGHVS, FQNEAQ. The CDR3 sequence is CASSLPIIYEQYF. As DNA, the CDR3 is TGTGCCAGCAGCCTCCCAATCATCTACGAGCAGTACTTC.

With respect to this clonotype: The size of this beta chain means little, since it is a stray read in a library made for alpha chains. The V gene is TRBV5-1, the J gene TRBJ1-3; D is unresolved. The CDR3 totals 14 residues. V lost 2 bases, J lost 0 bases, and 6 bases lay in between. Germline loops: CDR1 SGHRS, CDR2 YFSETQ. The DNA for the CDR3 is TGCGCCAGCAGCTTCGGAGACTCTGGAAACACCATATATTTT. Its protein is CASSFGDSGNTIYF.

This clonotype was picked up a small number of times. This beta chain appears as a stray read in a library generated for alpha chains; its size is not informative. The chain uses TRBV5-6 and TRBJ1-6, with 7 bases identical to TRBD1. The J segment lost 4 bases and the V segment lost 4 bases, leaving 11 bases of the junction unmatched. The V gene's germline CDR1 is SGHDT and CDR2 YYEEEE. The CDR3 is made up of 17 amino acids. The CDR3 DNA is TGTGCCAGCAGCGTAGACAGGGCGGGGGCATATAATTCACCCCTCCACTTT. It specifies CASSVDRAGAYNSPLHF.

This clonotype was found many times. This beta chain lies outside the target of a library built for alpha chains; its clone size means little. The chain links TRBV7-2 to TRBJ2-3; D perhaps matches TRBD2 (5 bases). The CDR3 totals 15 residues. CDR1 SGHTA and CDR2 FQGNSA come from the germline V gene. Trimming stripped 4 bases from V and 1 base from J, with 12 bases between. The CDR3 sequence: CASSYILGGTDTQYF. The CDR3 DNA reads TGTGCCAGCAGCTATATCTTGGGAGGCACAGATACGCAGTATTTT.

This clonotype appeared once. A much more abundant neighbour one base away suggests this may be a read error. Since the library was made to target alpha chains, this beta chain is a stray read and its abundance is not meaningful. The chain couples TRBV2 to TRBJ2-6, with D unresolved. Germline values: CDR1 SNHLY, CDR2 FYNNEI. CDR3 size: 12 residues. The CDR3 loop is CASSGGTNVLTF. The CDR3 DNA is TGTGCCAGCAGTGGTGGGACCAACGTCCTGACTTTC.

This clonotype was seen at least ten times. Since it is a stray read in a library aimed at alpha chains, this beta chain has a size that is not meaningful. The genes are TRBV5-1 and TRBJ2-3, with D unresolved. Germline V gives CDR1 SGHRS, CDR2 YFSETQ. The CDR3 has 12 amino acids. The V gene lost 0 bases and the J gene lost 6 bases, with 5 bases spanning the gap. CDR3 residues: CASSLDEDTQYF. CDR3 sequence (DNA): TGCGCCAGCAGCTTGGACGAGGATACGCAGTATTTT. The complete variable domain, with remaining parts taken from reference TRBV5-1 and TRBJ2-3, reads KAGVTQTPRYLIKTRGQQVTLSCSPISGHRSVSWYQQTPGQGLQFLFEYFSETQRNKGNFPGRFSGRQFSNSRSEMNVSTLELGDSALYLCASSLDEDTQYFGPGTRLTVL.

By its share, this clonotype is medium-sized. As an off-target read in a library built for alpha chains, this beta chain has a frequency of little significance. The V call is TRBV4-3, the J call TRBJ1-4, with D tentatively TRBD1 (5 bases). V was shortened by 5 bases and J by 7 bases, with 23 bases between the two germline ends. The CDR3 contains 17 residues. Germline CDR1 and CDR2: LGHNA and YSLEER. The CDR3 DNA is TGCGCCAGCAGCTCCCGAGAAACGACAGCCTGGCCTGAAAAACTGTTTTTT. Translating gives CASSSRETTAWPEKLFF.

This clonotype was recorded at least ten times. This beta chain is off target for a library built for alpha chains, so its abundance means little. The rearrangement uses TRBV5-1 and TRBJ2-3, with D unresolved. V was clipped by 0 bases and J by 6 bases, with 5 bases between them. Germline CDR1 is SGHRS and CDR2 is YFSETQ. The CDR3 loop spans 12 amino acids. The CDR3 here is CASSLARDTQYF. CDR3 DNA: TGCGCCAGCAGCTTGGCCCGGGATACGCAGTATTTT.

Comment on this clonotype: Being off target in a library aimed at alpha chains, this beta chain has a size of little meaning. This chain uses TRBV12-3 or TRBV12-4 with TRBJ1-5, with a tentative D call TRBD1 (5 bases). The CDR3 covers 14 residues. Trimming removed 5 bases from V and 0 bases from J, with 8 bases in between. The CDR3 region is CASSVGDSNQPQHF. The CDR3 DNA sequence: TGTGCCAGCAGTGTAGGGGATAGCAATCAGCCCCAGCATTTT.

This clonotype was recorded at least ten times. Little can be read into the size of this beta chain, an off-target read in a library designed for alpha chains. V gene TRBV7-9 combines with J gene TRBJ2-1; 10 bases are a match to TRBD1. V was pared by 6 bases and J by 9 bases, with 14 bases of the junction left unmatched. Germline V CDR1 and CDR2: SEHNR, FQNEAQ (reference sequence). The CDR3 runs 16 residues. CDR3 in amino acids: CASRHTQRQGAREQFF. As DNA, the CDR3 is TGTGCCAGCAGACATACCCAACGACAGGGGGCACGTGAGCAGTTCTTC.

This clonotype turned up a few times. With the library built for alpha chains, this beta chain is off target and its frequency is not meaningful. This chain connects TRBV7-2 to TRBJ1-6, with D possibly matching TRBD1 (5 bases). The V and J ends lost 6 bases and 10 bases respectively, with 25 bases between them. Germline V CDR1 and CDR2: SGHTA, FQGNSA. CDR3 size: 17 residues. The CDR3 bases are TGTGCCAGCAGTTTTCATTCAGGGCTAGCCGGGGGGTCACCCCTCCACTTT. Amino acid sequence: CASSFHSGLAGGSPLHF.

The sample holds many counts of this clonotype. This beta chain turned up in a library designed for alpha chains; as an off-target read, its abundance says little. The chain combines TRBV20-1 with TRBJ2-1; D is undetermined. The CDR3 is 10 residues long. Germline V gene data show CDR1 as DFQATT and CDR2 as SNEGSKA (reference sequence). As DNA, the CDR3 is TGCAGCGCGAGCTACAATGAGCAGTTCTTC. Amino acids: CSASYNEQFF.

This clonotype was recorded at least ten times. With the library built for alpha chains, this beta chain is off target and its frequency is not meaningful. CDR3: CASSQQGREQYF. In DNA form, the CDR3 reads TGTGCCAGCAGTCAACAGGGGCGGGAGCAGTACTTC. The chain has TRBV6-6 and TRBJ2-7; 7 positions match TRBD1. CDR1 and CDR2 (germline): MNHNY, SVGAGI (reference sequence). CDR3 length equals 12 residues. The J segment lost 7 bases and the V segment lost 5 bases, leaving 5 bases of the junction unmatched.

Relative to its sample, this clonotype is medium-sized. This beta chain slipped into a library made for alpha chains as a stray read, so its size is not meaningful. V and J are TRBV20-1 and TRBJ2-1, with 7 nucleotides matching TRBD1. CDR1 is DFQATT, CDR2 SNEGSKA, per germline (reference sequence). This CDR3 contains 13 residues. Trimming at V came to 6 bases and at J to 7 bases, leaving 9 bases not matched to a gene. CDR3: CSANRDSRNEQFF. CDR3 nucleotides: TGCAGTGCAAACCGGGACAGTCGAAATGAGCAGTTCTTC.

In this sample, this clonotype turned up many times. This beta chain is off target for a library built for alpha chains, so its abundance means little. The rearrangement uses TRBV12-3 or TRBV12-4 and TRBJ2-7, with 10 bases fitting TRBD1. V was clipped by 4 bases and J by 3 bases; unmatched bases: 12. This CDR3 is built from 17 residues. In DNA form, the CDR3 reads TGTGCCAGCAGTTCCGACAGGGGGCCCCCCTCGCTCTACGAGCAGTACTTC. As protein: CASSSDRGPPSLYEQYF.